What follows is one T cell receptor (beta chain) and its context. Ten or more counts support this clonotype. No antigen is known for it. Base qualities are missing; no much larger clone stands one base away. V is clipped by 8 bases and J by 13 bases, and the sequence between their germline boundaries is 9 bases long. CDR1 and CDR2, per the germline V gene (reference sequence), are LNHDA and SQIVND. Taken from cysteine to phenylalanine, the CDR3 has 9 residues. CDR3 DNA only is kept here, 27 bases in frame from base 1. The data derive from a study of T cells in Graves' hyperthyroidism and ophthalmopathy (dated by TCRdb to the late 2010s). Regarding the research as a whole: Peripheral blood samples were taken at initial diagnosis, before any treatment was given. Thyroid tissue and blood T-cell repertoires from six Graves' hyperthyroidism patients were also compared in the study. The paper reports TCR Vbeta CDR3 sequencing of roughly 140 peripheral blood samples: around 45 ophthalmopathy, fewer than 80 hyperthyroidism and about 17 progressor patients. A discovery cohort of roughly 96 patients, about 40 with Graves' ophthalmopathy and 55 to 60 with stable Graves' hyperthyroidism, was used to find distinguishing TCR V-J signatures. The approximately 97 discovery patients were randomly divided into training and test sets at a 7:3 ratio. Prospective prediction of ophthalmopathy was tested in an independent validation cohort consisting of roughly 19 hyperthyroidism patients and some 17 patients who later progressed to ophthalmopathy. Once sampling was done, hyperthyroidism patients were given methimazole at a starting dose of 30 mg daily, whereas ophthalmopathy patients were given high-dose intravenous methylprednisolone. What the study reported, not specific to this receptor: A 13 V-J signature model separated ophthalmopathy from stable hyperthyroidism, with approximately 86% sensitivity and approximately 81% specificity in cross-validation and 80%/75% in testing. Most expanded thyroid clonotypes (frequency above 0.001) were also found in blood, which suggests that blood repertoires may mirror thyroid immune responses. Sample size was not statistically predetermined, and blinding of investigators to group allocation was not performed. In validation, progression to ophthalmopathy was predicted by the model with almost 71% sensitivity and 72.22% specificity, a median of around 6.5 months before onset.

The TCR beta CDR3 regions were amplified from RNA transcripts. For the first round of RT-PCR on the TCR CDR3, the HTBI primer set was used together with the Qiagen OneStep RT-PCR kit. Libraries were constructed in a second round of multiplex PCR, after which size selection and purification were performed. Sequencing of the libraries was done on an Illumina HiSeq2000 using paired-end 100 bp reads. Under the source paper's analysis protocol: SOAPnuke was used to process the raw data, throwing out any read that contained adapters or uncalled bases, had a mean Phred below 15, or lacked an exact constant-primer or identifier match. COPE v1.2.5 was used to merge the high-quality paired reads, and each unique nucleotide sequence was defined as a clonotype. Clonotypes were aligned to IMGT TRBV, TRBD and TRBJ reference segments using MiTCR v1.1. Analysis was restricted to V-J combinations with a frequency above 0.0001, which covered roughly 99% of repertoires. A TCS score was defined as the ratio of F50 (clonal expansion) to E x V (chaos), with BLOSUM62-based TCRdist applied between CDR3 peptides within each V-J. Welch's t-statistics and random forest reduced 450 to 600 V-J features to 13, which were used in a naive Bayes classifier (R e1071). The similarity between thyroid and blood repertoires was quantified using the Morisita-Horn index. TCRdb took the public reads, trimmed them with fastp at Q25, ran MiXCR for clone calling and kept in-frame beta chains. Rows are unified per CDR3 protein, each entry keeping the most common DNA and genes. The V and J calls were not made by the authors but by TCRdb's processing. The sample table shows about 840,000 distinct CDR3 sequences, and about 38% are seen once. The biggest ten clones account for approximately 8.7% of the sample.

Graves' hyperthyroidism was defined as stable when no progression to ophthalmopathy occurred over 18 months of follow-up. The hyperthyroidism patients were between 18 and 65 years old and newly diagnosed, with a disease duration of less than 2 months. The study excluded patients with uncontrolled infections, other autoimmune diseases, pregnancy or lactation. Diagnoses were established on the basis of clinical symptoms, serum thyroxine and TRAb, thyroid ultrasound, and orbital computed tomography. PBMCs were separated from roughly 9.6 ml of fresh peripheral blood using Ficoll-Paque density gradient centrifugation. Total RNA was extracted with Trizol reagent, and quality was checked on an Agilent 2100 Bioanalyzer.

Recombination linked TRBV19 to TRBJ1-5, with the D gene uncertain. Sequenced: blood. The sequence derives from a man younger than 30 with Graves' hyperthyroidism. The sequenced DNA: TGTGCCAGTGGGTGGCCTCAGCATTTT. Its amino acids are CASGWPQHF.